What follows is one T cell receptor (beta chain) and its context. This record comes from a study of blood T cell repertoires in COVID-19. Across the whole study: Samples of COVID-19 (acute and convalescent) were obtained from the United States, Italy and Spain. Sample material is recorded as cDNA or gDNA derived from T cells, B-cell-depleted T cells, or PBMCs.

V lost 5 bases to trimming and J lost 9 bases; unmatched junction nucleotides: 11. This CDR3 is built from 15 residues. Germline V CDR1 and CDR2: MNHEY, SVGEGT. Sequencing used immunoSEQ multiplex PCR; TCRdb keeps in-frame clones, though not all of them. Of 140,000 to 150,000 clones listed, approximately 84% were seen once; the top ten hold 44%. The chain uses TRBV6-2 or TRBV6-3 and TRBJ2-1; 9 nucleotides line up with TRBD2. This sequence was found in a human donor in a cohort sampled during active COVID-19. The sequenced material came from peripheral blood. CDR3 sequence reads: CASSLLAGEAGEQFF. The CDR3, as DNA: TGTGCCAGCAGTCTCTTAGCGGGAGAGGCGGGTGAGCAGTTCTTC.